This record covers a single TCR beta chain. Its antigen is not known. Unique molecular identifiers were built into the TCRbeta library. TCRdb reprocessed the PCR reads via MiXCR and lists one record per CDR3 protein. This repertoire shows about a million distinct CDR3 sequences, about 29% found once; its top ten account for approximately 30%. With 1 base removed from V and 4 bases from J, the gap between germline ends came to 14 bases. CDR1 and CDR2 from the germline V gene are LGHNA and YNFKEQ. The CDR3 has 16 residues. This record belongs to a study of T-cell reconstitution after alpha-beta-depleted transplantation in children. General study results and limits: Expanded graft clones, several hundred of them, were reportedly the source of alpha-beta T cells about two months after transplant.

The sequence was collected from a boy younger than two who had a stem cell transplant for SCID, so the T cells may come from the graft donor. Sequences were derived from PBMCs, mostly from graft donor cells, sampled 360 days after TCRalphabeta/CD19-depleted stem cell transplant. V is TRBV4-2 and J is TRBJ2-1, with D unclear. The CDR3 sequence is CASSQGNRYDYNEQFF. The CDR3 DNA is TGTGCCAGCAGCCAAGGGAACCGTTACGATTACAATGAGCAGTTCTTC.